This T cell receptor beta chain is drawn from a study of blood T cells in healthy people across ages. Findings and caveats of the study: Higher naive T cell percentage went strongly together with higher TCR beta diversity.

Notes on this clonotype: Its cognate antigen is unknown.

Every donor provided roughly 10 milliliters of peripheral blood. Researchers report isolating at least 6.5 million PBMCs per sample. With a J-beta primer mix and a sample-barcoded 5' primer, a second PCR ran about 7 to 12 cycles. TCRdb processed the 5' RACE reads anew with MiXCR; each CDR3 protein has one entry. The sample includes some 1,800,000 distinct CDR3 sequences, about two fifths seen only once; the top ten take more than 20%. V lost 5 bases to trimming and J lost 10 bases, with 14 bases between them. The CDR3 extends over 12 amino acids. Germline CDR1 is MNHEY and CDR2 is SVGAGI. The TCR originated in a human donor in good health. J is TRBJ1-2 and V is TRBV6-5, with TRBD1 as a possible D gene (6 bases). Sequencing was performed on blood. The CDR3, as DNA: TGTGCCAGCAGTACAGGGACGCATTCCTACACCTTC. This encodes CASSTGTHSYTF.